This section outlines one TCR beta chain sequence together with its context. Its antigen remains unidentified. The data were obtained in a study of CD8+ T cells in alopecia areata. Study observations and caveats: Between patients, shared TCR sequences were less clear than in mice. This was possibly due in part to HLA diversity in the patient population. Normal scalp showed lower clonality than lesional scalp, especially alopecia totalis/universalis.

Extracted RNA was reverse transcribed, and the resulting cDNA served as sequencing template. Sequencing used immunoSEQ multiplex PCR; TCRdb keeps in-frame clones, though not all of them. The sample lists 100,000 to 150,000 clones, around 48% seen once, with about 11% in the top ten. Alopecia areata patients provided lesional scalp punch biopsies and peripheral blood, both collected for the study. Sorting separated CD4+ and CD8+ T cells out of PBMCs. The CDR3 is 13 residues long. From germline, CDR1 is GTSNPN and CDR2 SVGIG (reference sequence). Trimming at V came to 7 bases and at J to 0 bases, leaving 3 bases not matched to a gene.

This TCR was recovered from a human donor with alopecia areata. Sequencing was carried out using NKG2D-low CD8+ T cells sorted from blood. The chain recombines TRBV30 with TRBJ2-7, with TRBD1 identical over 10 bases. The CDR3 spells CASDRGSSYEQYF. The CDR3 DNA reads TGTGCCTCGGACAGGGGGAGCTCCTACGAGCAGTACTTC.